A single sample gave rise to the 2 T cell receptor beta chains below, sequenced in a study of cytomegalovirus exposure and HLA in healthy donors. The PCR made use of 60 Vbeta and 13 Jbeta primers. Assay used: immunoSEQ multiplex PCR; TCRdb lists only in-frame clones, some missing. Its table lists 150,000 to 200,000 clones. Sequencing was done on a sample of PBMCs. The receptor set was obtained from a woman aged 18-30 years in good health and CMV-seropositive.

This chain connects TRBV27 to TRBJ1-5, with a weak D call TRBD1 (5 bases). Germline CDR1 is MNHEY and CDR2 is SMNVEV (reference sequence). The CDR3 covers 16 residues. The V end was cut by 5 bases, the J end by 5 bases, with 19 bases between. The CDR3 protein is CASSITWGERDQPQHF. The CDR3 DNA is TGTGCCAGCAGTATCACTTGGGGGGAAAGGGATCAGCCCCAGCATTTT.

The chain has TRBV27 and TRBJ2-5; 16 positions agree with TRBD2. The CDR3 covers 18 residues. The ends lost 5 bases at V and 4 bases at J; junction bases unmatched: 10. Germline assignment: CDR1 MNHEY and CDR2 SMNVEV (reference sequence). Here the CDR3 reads CASSTAGLAGGPLETQYF. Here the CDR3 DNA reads TGTGCCAGCAGTACCGCGGGACTAGCGGGAGGGCCCTTAGAGACCCAGTACTTC.